Described below is a single T cell receptor beta chain sequence and its context. This clonotype was observed at least ten times. Its antigen specificity is not known. Qualities for individual bases were not recorded, and no much larger clone is one base off. Per the germline V gene (reference sequence), DFQATT is the CDR1 and SNEGSKA is the CDR2. The CDR3 sequence holds 13 residues, the cysteine and phenylalanine included. Only CDR3 DNA is held: 39 bases, read in frame from base 1. V is reduced by 3 bases and J by 5 bases, leaving a spacing of 13 bases between them. The sample is drawn from a study of identical twins (dated by TCRdb to about 2016). Broadly, across the study: To test whether fetal clonotypes persist, this study deep-sequenced TCR alpha and beta repertoires from monozygotic twins, from unrelated adults of various ages, and from cord blood. To rule out contamination, replicate twin experiments were performed at different times with different library preparation protocols. Here is what the overall study found, with its caveats: A weaker excess of twin sharing was found in beta out-of-frame sequences because the signal-to-noise ratio was lowered by fewer shared sequences. Invariant T cells such as MAIT and iNKT could partly confound zero-insertion analyses, although diverse VJ usage argued against such confounding for most clonotypes. Compared with coincidental sharing between unrelated individuals, out-of-frame TCR alpha sequences shared between twins showed an excess of sequences with low generation probability. Because the same donors could not be followed over many years, the conclusions relied on cross-sectional statistical analysis. Fewer insertions were carried by abundant cord blood beta clonotypes; a weaker similar trend was observed in young adult naive repertoires, while no such trend was observed in memory repertoires. In monozygotic twins, recombination models systematically underestimated out-of-frame TCR alpha sharing, but the models matched the sharing seen between unrelated individuals.

The receptor library was made with 5' RACE. The instrument given in TCRdb is Illumina HiSeq 2000. Template switching introduced a universal primer binding site; the final cDNA contained a unique molecular identifier, enabling accurate counting of TCR cDNA molecules. First-strand cDNA for TCR alpha and beta chains was synthesized from specific primers in the conserved constant-segment region. To control for contamination, every cDNA library was double barcoded, receiving both a SMART-Mk sample barcode and Illumina barcodes. Two successive PCR steps introduced TruSeq adapter sequences along with Illumina sample barcodes. Sequencing of the TCR alpha and beta cDNA libraries was done on the Illumina HiSeq platform using custom primers. The study's own analysis went as follows. Unique molecular identifiers were extracted from raw reads with MiGEC, and CDR3 positions were determined with MiXCR. For each individual, recombination models were inferred using an EM algorithm with the repgenHMM and IGoR tools. Shared clonotypes were analyzed with the tcR package in R, and sharing was normalized by the product of cloneset sizes. To study raw recombination without the effects of thymic and clonal selection, out-of-frame nonproductive sequences were analyzed. TCRdb's own reprocessing of the public reads used fastp at Q25 and MiXCR and kept productive beta chains. Every entry covers one CDR3 protein and lists the most common genes and DNA from its rows. The V and J calls follow TCRdb's processing rather than the paper's. This sample comprises more than 650,000 distinct CDR3 sequences, over 5% of them detected only once. 1.5% to 2% of the sample comes from the top ten.

Every donor in the study was a healthy Caucasian. Three unrelated non-twin adults were additionally sequenced: a male aged 18 to 29, a male aged 50 to 59 and a female aged 50 to 59. Miltenyi CD45RO+ enrichment and human naive T-cell isolation kits were used to isolate memory (CD45RO+) and naive T cells from PBMC. This receptor was taken from a man aged 18 to 29 in good health. Sequencing was done on a sample of naive T cells sorted from blood. The sample's cell subset or site, from its label and the paper: cells isolated with a human naive T-cell isolation kit. The V and J genes are TRBV20-1 and TRBJ1-1; too little of a D gene remains to name it. The DNA reads TGCAGTGCTAGTTCCGTGGGGTGGACTGAAGCTTTCTTT. It translates as CSASSVGWTEAFF.